This section outlines one T cell receptor beta chain sequence together with its context. In this sample, this clonotype turned up a few times. Its antigen specificity is not known. Qualities for individual bases were not recorded, and no much larger clone is one base off. From the second PCR step onward, the TCR alpha chain libraries and the TCR beta chain libraries were amplified separately. Donor CMV status was determined by IFNgamma production from CD4+ T cells after overnight stimulation of fresh PBMCs with CMV viral lysate. Using Miltenyi beads, CD4 T cells were first positively selected, and CD8 T cells were then positively selected from the CD4-negative fraction. Cells were stained for CD3, CD4, CD8, CD45RA, CD27 and a live/dead dye and were sorted on a BD Aria II into four subsets based on CD45RA and CD27. Blood was obtained from a few healthy volunteers, and the blood from each volunteer was fractionated into CD4 and CD8 T cells and subsequently into four differentiation subsets. Approximately 130 ml of peripheral blood was drawn per donor, and PBMC were isolated by Ficoll-Paque PLUS density-gradient centrifugation. The sorted cells were lysed in RLT buffer, after which RNA was extracted using a Qiagen RNeasy kit and kept at -80 degrees C.

This entry comes from a study of naive and memory T cell subsets (dated by TCRdb to the late 2010s). With regard to the full study: Sorted naive and memory T cell subsets from peripheral blood were analyzed in the study using a UMI-based, open-source pipeline for TCR alpha and beta sequencing. The functional CMV T cell responses agreed completely with IgG serology results. RNA was DNase-treated and reverse transcribed with TCR constant-region primers, mostly using SuperScript III. The paper's findings and limits, for the study overall: RNA-based TCR counts may be affected by expression changes linked to T cell activation and differentiation. The abundance of TCRs followed a power law with an exponent that differed between naive and memory subsets yet stayed consistent across the three individuals. After error correction, over 95% of naive TCR sequences appeared only once, giving much steeper abundance distributions than memory subsets. The repertoire findings for the naive and memory subsets could not be validated against a ground truth because none was available. A few larger clonotypes were present in naive repertoires, particularly the CD8 repertoires, and these clonotypes were possibly memory cells re-expressing CD45RA. In both CD4 and CD8 cells, going from naive through CM, EM and EMRA, the Gini index went up while Shannon and inverse Simpson diversity went down. A clonotype was defined as a single alpha or beta chain sequence rather than as a paired alpha/beta receptor.

Reading the germline V gene gives CDR1 LGHNA and CDR2 YNFKEQ. V is cut by 0 bases and J by 6 bases, and the space between the germline ends is 12 bases. Including cysteine and phenylalanine, the CDR3 has 14 amino acids. Only the CDR3 DNA stays, 42 bases, in frame from base 1. Libraries were prepared through UMI-ligation and nested PCR. To cover both TRBC1 and TRBC2, the beta constant-region primer consisted of an equimolar mix of two oligonucleotides. A single-stranded oligonucleotide containing the SP2 primer and a 12-nucleotide UMI was joined to the 3' end of the cDNA by T4 RNA ligase 1. Four rounds of PCR, combining the SP2 primer with nested alpha and beta constant-region primers, were used to amplify the ligated cDNA. Incubation of the ligation reaction was carried out at 16 degrees C for about 19-25 hours. To avoid over-amplification, PCR2 was usually performed as a SYBR Green qPCR and halted once a predetermined threshold was reached. Apart from the first purification, every purification step used Agencourt AMPure XP magnetic beads. Library quantification was done by Qubit, followed by a TapeStation check on which the main peak was expected at around 650 bp. Sequencing of the pooled libraries was done on an Illumina MiSeq using v2 2x251 paired-end kits, which typically yielded 1-2 million reads per sample. Libraries were pooled at 4 nM per sample, and 5-7% PhiX was added to improve cluster recognition. The study's processing was this. Decombinator assigned V and J genes to Demultiplexor-processed FASTQ reads by tag matching, allowing a single base-pair mismatch. UMIs were used by Collapsinator to correct both sequencing errors and frequency errors arising from PCR heterogeneity. CDR3Translator translated TCRs and extracted CDR3s from the conserved cysteine to the FGXG phenylalanine, flagging non-productive sequences. Gini, Shannon entropy and inverse Simpson indices were computed after subsampling the repertoires to the same number of UMI-defined TCRs. Within the linear range, a power law was fitted to clonotype abundance distributions using maximum likelihood. For one naive CD8 sample, the pipeline and MIGEC produced similar UMI counts, unique TCR numbers and clonal distributions. One analysis removed from the naive repertoire any naive TCRs that were also found in any memory subset from the same donor. A set of 6,000 to 8,000 CMV-associated CDR3 sequences, compiled from VDJdb and a published dataset, was used to search the repertoires. Clones were called with MiXCR by TCRdb after fastp trimmed the public reads at Q25, and only in-frame beta chains were retained. Every CDR3 protein is listed once, alongside the most common genes and DNA of its rows. These V and J calls are TCRdb output, not the study's own analysis. The sample yields some 150,000 distinct CDR3 sequences; about 17% were counted once. Together, the top ten hold about 0.15% of the sample.

The sample consisted of naive CD4+ T cells from blood. The intended sense of this specimen's cell subset or site label: naive T cells, CD45RA high CD27+. The sequence links TRBV4-2 to TRBJ2-7, with the D gene not clear enough to name. The clonotype originates from a human donor in good health. Read as DNA, the sequence is TGTGCCAGCAGCCAAGACTGGGATCAGTCCGAGCAGTACTTC. This encodes CASSQDWDQSEQYF.